What follows are 12 T cell receptor beta chains derived from one specimen sequenced in a study of cytomegalovirus exposure and HLA in healthy donors. The PCR ran on 60 Vbeta and 13 Jbeta primers. Sequenced by immunoSEQ multiplex PCR; TCRdb stores in-frame clones only, minus some. The sample carries 100,000 to 150,000 clones, 75% to 90% recorded once. The sequenced sample was PBMCs. The receptors here all came from a man younger than 35 in good health and CMV-seropositive.

Notes on this clone: Other DNA sequences in this specimen translate into the identical CDR3. The CDR3 reads CASSLEGGTEAFF. In DNA, the CDR3 is TGCGCCAGCAGCTTGGAAGGGGGCACTGAAGCTTTCTTT. This rearrangement joins TRBV5-1 to TRBJ1-1, with D tentatively TRBD1 (6 bases). The V end was cut by 0 bases, the J end by 4 bases, with 7 bases between. Germline V gene lookup returns CDR1 SGHRS and CDR2 YFSETQ. The CDR3 extends over 13 amino acids.

The chain has TRBV7-9 and TRBJ2-3; TRBD2 might be the D (6 bases). This CDR3 comprises 12 residues. Per the germline V gene, CDR1 is SEHNR and CDR2 is FQNEAQ (reference sequence). V lost 11 bases and J 2 bases, leaving 11 bases between the germline ends. The CDR3 sequence is CAWRTITDTQYF. CDR3 coding DNA: TGTGCCTGGAGGACTATCACAGATACGCAGTATTTT.

Only a few counts were recorded for this clone. V gene TRBV10-2 combines with J gene TRBJ2-2; perhaps TRBD1 as D (6 bases). CDR1 is WSHSY and CDR2 is SAAADI in the germline V gene. Trimming took 3 bases from V and 9 from J, leaving 14 bases between them. This CDR3 comprises 14 residues. CDR3 sequence: CASSDGWQGRELFF. CDR3 nucleotides: TGCGCCAGCAGTGACGGTTGGCAGGGGAGGGAGCTGTTTTTT.

The CDR3 loop is CASSSLGLGTGELFF. The CDR3 region has the DNA TGTGCCAGCAGCTCACTGGGACTGGGCACCGGGGAGCTGTTTTTT. The gene calls are TRBV7-6 and TRBJ2-2; D possibly corresponds to TRBD2 (6 bases). V dropped 4 bases and J dropped 4 bases, with 13 bases sitting between them. The length of the CDR3 is 15 residues. Germline V lookup: CDR1 SGHVS, CDR2 FNYEAQ.

J is TRBJ1-6 and V is TRBV30; D unresolved. Trimming pared 2 bases from V and 6 bases from J, leaving 14 bases between. The CDR3 spans 15 residues. Per the germline V gene, CDR1 is GTSNPN and CDR2 is SVGIG (reference sequence). CDR3 nucleotide sequence: TGTGCCTGGAGTTCTGATTATGGCGGTAATTCACCCCTCCACTTT. Residues: CAWSSDYGGNSPLHF.

This clone is a singleton in its sample. V and J are TRBV4-1 and TRBJ2-1, with 9 positions matching TRBD1. Germline V gene sequence: CDR1 MGHRA, CDR2 YSYEKL. The CDR3 length is 15 residues. The J segment lost 5 bases and the V segment lost 4 bases, leaving 6 bases of the junction unmatched. CDR3: CASSRQGGSNNEQFF. The CDR3, as DNA: TGCGCCAGCAGCCGACAGGGGGGATCCAACAATGAGCAGTTCTTC.

The gene calls are TRBV13 and TRBJ2-1; D perhaps matches TRBD1 (6 bases). Germline values: CDR1 PRHDT, CDR2 FYEKMQ (reference sequence). Trimming took off 4 bases at V and 2 bases at J, with 18 bases between the two ends. The CDR3 consists of 17 residues. CDR3 sequence reads: CASSSTKTGQPYNEQFF. CDR3 bases: TGTGCCAGCAGCTCCACTAAAACAGGGCAGCCCTACAATGAGCAGTTCTTC.

This sequence joins TRBV28 and TRBJ1-5, with D tentatively TRBD1 (6 bases). V gave up 5 bases and J gave up 3 bases, with 17 bases separating them. Germline CDR1 reads MDHEN; CDR2 reads SYDVKM. The CDR3 has 16 residues. The chain's CDR3 is CASSTLNRADNQPQHF. The CDR3, as DNA: TGTGCCAGCAGTACACTTAACAGGGCAGACAATCAGCCCCAGCATTTT.

This clone has just one count. The genes are TRBV7-9 and TRBJ1-4; D might be TRBD1 (5 bases). The CDR3 loop spans 15 amino acids. Germline values: CDR1 SEHNR, CDR2 FQNEAQ (reference sequence). V lost 1 base to trimming and J lost 6 bases, with 12 bases between them. CDR3 sequence: CASSLGGGADEKLFF. The CDR3 nucleotides read TGTGCCAGCAGCTTAGGGGGAGGGGCGGATGAAAAACTGTTTTTT. Variable domain in full (rest from reference TRBV7-9 and TRBJ1-4): DTGVSQNPRHKITKRGQNVTFRCDPISEHNRLYWYRQTLGQGPEFLTYFQNEAQLEKSRLLSDRFSAERPKGSFSTLEIQRTEQGDSAMYLCASSLGGGADEKLFFGSGTQLSVL.

The sample holds one count of this clone. V usage is TRBV30 and J usage is TRBJ1-1; 8 positions match TRBD1. The germline gives CDR1 GTSNPN, CDR2 SVGIG (reference sequence). The CDR3 loop spans 13 amino acids. Trimming took 2 bases from V and 3 from J; bases not matched to a gene: 2. CDR3 coding DNA: TGTGCCTGGAGTCGGACAGGGTACACTGAAGCTTTCTTT. Protein: CAWSRTGYTEAFF.

The chain recombines TRBV28 with TRBJ2-2; tentatively, D is TRBD2 (6 bases). The CDR3 has 13 residues. V dropped 4 bases and J dropped 7 bases, with 10 bases sitting between them. Germline values: CDR1 MDHEN, CDR2 SYDVKM. The CDR3 coding sequence is TGTGCCAGCAGTTCCTCGGGGGACGGGGAGCTGTTTTTT. Protein sequence: CASSSSGDGELFF.

This chain uses TRBV30 with TRBJ2-5; 8 bases are shared with TRBD1. CDR1 is GTSNPN, CDR2 SVGIG, per germline (reference sequence). The CDR3 totals 12 residues. V trimming: 4 bases; J trimming: 5 bases; junction bases outside the gene matches: 3. The chain's CDR3 is CAWNRQGETQYF. CDR3 DNA sequence: TGTGCCTGGAACAGACAGGGGGAGACCCAGTACTTC.